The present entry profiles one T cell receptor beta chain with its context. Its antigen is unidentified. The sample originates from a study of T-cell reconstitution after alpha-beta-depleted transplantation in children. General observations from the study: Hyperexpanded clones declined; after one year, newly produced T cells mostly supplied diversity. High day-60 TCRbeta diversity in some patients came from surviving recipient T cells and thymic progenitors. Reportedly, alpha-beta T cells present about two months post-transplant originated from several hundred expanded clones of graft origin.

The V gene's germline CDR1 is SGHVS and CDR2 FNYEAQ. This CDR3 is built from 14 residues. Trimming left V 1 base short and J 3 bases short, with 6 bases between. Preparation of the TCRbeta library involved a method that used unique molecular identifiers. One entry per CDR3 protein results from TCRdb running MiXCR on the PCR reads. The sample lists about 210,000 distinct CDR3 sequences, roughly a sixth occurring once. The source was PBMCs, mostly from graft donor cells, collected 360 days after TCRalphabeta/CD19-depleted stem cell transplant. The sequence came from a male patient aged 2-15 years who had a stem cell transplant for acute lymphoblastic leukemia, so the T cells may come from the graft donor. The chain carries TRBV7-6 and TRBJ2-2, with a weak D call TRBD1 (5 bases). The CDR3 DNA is TGTGCCAGCAGCTTAGAGGGGTACACCGGGGAGCTGTTTTTT. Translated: CASSLEGYTGELFF.